This TCR beta chain was obtained from a study of blood T cell repertoires in COVID-19 (dated by TCRdb to the early 2020s). In the study overall: Samples covering the acute and convalescent phases of COVID-19 were provided by collaborators in the United States, Italy and Spain. Deeply sampled blood TCRbeta repertoires from subjects exposed to, actively infected with, or recovered from COVID-19 were included in the dataset. Samples were obtained from the ongoing ImmuneRACE study (first 160 participants) and from some 1,200 subjects provided by 6 global collaborators. The repertoires were released in a freely available public database meant as a resource for research on the immune response to SARS-CoV-2. The material from the prospective study consisted of cDNA or gDNA derived from T cells, B-cell-depleted T cells, or PBMCs. Where available, HLA class I and class II types were taken from metadata supplied by the sample provider and were not determined by assay-based typing. A de-identified subject ID, COVID-19 status, age in years and sex were almost always included in the sample metadata.

The immunoSEQ Assay, a bias-controlled multiplex PCR, was used to amplify TCRbeta CDR3 regions from genomic DNA. The source study handled its data this way. The number of nucleated cells in each sample was estimated from the amplification of reference gene primers within the assay. To quantify the absolute abundance of each unique TCRbeta CDR3 rearrangement, sequence reads were collapsed and filtered. For each sample, productive Simpson clonality was calculated as the square root of Simpson's diversity index over productive rearrangements. TCRdb re-hosts the immuneACCESS table, in-frame sequences only. Its copies lack some clones; in the studies checked, an unresolved V gene accounts for under half of them, and the cause for the rest is not known. Clone size and V and J calls were adopted from that table, with D and trimming inferred from the DNA. A total of about 280,000 clones appear in this sample, nearly 90% of them only once. The ten largest clonotypes hold around 1.9% of the sample.

The research as a whole found: The quantity of clinical and demographic metadata differed by source and by participant and was supplied without curation.

The CDR3 holds 13 amino acids from the cysteine to the phenylalanine. CDR3 DNA only is kept here, 39 bases in frame from base 1. CDR1 and CDR2 (LNHNV, YYDKDF) derive from the germline V gene (reference sequence). Cut back by 4 bases and 4 bases, the V and J ends lie 10 bases apart. About this clone: Which antigen it targets is not known. Base quality data are lacking; no much larger clone is found one base away.

Enrolling through a virtual design, the prospective study's participants ranged in age from roughly 18 to 100 years and lived across some 22 United States geographic areas. To assign participants to cohorts, the prospective study relied on clinical history that participants themselves reported in a screening survey and a study questionnaire. ImmuneRACE Cohort 3 recovered participants were defined by two consecutive negative NP/OP PCR tests, healthcare professional clearance, or symptom resolution. In the prospective study, mobile phlebotomists collected whole blood, serum and a nasopharyngeal or oropharyngeal swab from each participant. Additional blood draws and questionnaires over a 2-month period could optionally be provided by prospective study participants. Blood samples from the prospective study were shipped frozen or at room temperature prior to DNA extraction.

This chain is built from TRBV15 and TRBJ1-1, with the D gene too uncertain to name. The sample taken for sequencing was PBMCs or T cells enriched from blood (not recorded which). The TCR originated in a woman aged 60-75 years who had recovered from COVID-19. The nucleotide sequence reads as follows: TGTGCCACCAGCATAGGGCGGGGCACTGAAGCTTTCTTT. It encodes CATSIGRGTEAFF.